Listed here are 13 T cell receptor beta chains from one sample, sequenced in a study of blood T cell repertoires in COVID-19. Only in-frame clones appear in the TCRdb table, and some are missing; sequencing was by immunoSEQ multiplex PCR. Of roughly 170,000 clones in the sample, about 83% were seen once. Specimen: peripheral blood. These receptors were taken from a woman between 65 and 79 years old with COVID-19, enrolled during active disease.

This rearrangement joins TRBV6-2 or TRBV6-3 to TRBJ1-5; D is unclear. Germline V lookup: CDR1 MNHEY, CDR2 SVGEGT. There are 16 residues in the CDR3. The V end lost 0 bases, the J end lost 1 base, and 10 bases lay between the germline ends. The CDR3 is CASSYSRGRSNQPQHF. For the CDR3, the DNA is TGTGCCAGCAGTTACTCCCGGGGTCGGAGCAATCAGCCCCAGCATTTT.

The V gene is TRBV2, the J gene TRBJ2-3; the D gene is possibly TRBD1 (6 bases). The CDR3 length is 13 residues. Germline lookup yields CDR1 SNHLY and CDR2 FYNNEI. The germline V and J ends were trimmed by 7 bases and 1 base, with 9 bases remaining between them. In nucleotides, the CDR3 is TGTGCCAGCACCAGGGGTCGCACAGATACGCAGTATTTT. Amino acids: CASTRGRTDTQYF.

The chain has TRBV7-9 and TRBJ1-5; D may be TRBD1 (6 bases). Per the germline V gene, CDR1 is SEHNR and CDR2 is FQNEAQ (reference sequence). V was shortened by 4 bases and J by 7 bases, with 17 bases between the two germline ends. The CDR3 runs 15 residues. The CDR3 bases are TGTGCCAGCAGCTCACAGGGACCGGGGCGACAGCCCCAGCATTTT. It yields the protein CASSSQGPGRQPQHF.

This clone has just one count. This chain connects TRBV6-6 to TRBJ2-7; D might be TRBD2 (5 bases). Germline CDR1 MNHNY, CDR2 SVGAGI (reference sequence). The CDR3 spans 15 residues. Trimming cost V 2 bases and J 2 bases, with 13 bases left between them. This CDR3 reads CASSYPGGATYEQYF. DNA for the CDR3: TGTGCCAGCAGTTACCCCGGAGGAGCTACCTACGAGCAGTACTTC.

The rearrangement uses TRBV29-1 and TRBJ1-1; tentatively, D is TRBD1 (5 bases). V was pared by 7 bases and J by 6 bases, with 15 bases between. Germline V CDR1 and CDR2: SQVTM, ANQGSEA. The CDR3 loop spans 12 amino acids. The CDR3 sequence is CSGTSHGAEAFF. In DNA form, the CDR3 reads TGCAGCGGGACATCACACGGCGCTGAAGCTTTCTTT. Full variable domain (outside the CDR3, taken from reference TRBV29-1 and TRBJ1-1): SAVISQKPSRDICQRGTSLTIQCQVDSQVTMMFWYRQQPGQSLTLIATANQGSEATYESGFVIDKFPISRPNLTFSTLTVSNMSPEDSSIYLCSGTSHGAEAFFGQGTRLTVV.

The chain uses TRBV9 and TRBJ1-2; weak D call: TRBD1 (5 bases). Germline loops: CDR1 SGDLS, CDR2 YYNGEE. The CDR3 totals 14 residues. Deletions cut 3 bases from V and 4 bases from J, with 13 bases between. The CDR3 sequence is CASSATAASYGYTF. CDR3 nucleotides: TGTGCCAGCAGCGCGACAGCCGCTAGCTATGGCTACACCTTC.

This sequence joins TRBV5-4 and TRBJ2-2; 15 bases map to TRBD2. V was pared by 0 bases and J by 4 bases, with 1 base of the junction left unmatched. CDR3 length: 17 amino acids. Per germline, CDR1 SGHNT and CDR2 YYREEE (reference sequence). The CDR3 DNA follows: TGTGCCAGCAGCTTGGGGGGACTAGCGGGAGGCACCGGGGAGCTGTTTTTT. Its protein product is CASSLGGLAGGTGELFF.

The CDR3 sequence: CASKGQEDYNEQFF. Here the CDR3 DNA reads TGTGCCAGCAAGGGACAGGAAGATTACAATGAGCAGTTCTTC. The rearrangement joins TRBV28 to TRBJ2-1; TRBD1 matches at 8 bases. The junction had 6 bases not matched to a gene; V was cut back by 7 bases and J by 4 bases. Germline loops: CDR1 MDHEN, CDR2 SYDVKM. The CDR3 contains 14 residues.

The chain employs TRBV7-2 and TRBJ1-4; D gene uncertain. Trimming took 0 bases from V and 7 from J, leaving 9 bases between them. This CDR3 has 14 residues. Germline CDR1 reads SGHTA; CDR2 reads FQGNSA. CDR3 nucleotides: TGTGCCAGCAGCTTAGCACTGAGGAGTGAAAAACTGTTTTTT. Translation: CASSLALRSEKLFF.

About this clone: The sample carries other DNA sequences with the same CDR3. The chain couples TRBV11-3 to TRBJ1-2; TRBD1 matches at 7 bases. CDR3 length: 13 amino acids. CDR1 and CDR2 from the germline V gene are SGHNT and YENEEA. The trim removed 3 bases at V and 2 bases at J, leaving 0 bases unmatched. The CDR3 coding sequence is TGTGCCAGCAGCTTGGGACAGAACTATGGCTACACCTTC. The encoded protein is CASSLGQNYGYTF.

The rearrangement uses TRBV4-3 and TRBJ1-2; TRBD1 matches at 8 bases. Looked up from germline, CDR1 is LGHNA and CDR2 is YSLEER. The CDR3 extends over 15 amino acids. V dropped 0 bases and J dropped 4; count of bases not matched to a gene: 4. The CDR3 DNA sequence: TGCGCCAGCAGCCAAGACCGGACAGGGCCCTATGGCTACACCTTC. Translated, it gives CASSQDRTGPYGYTF.

The chain links TRBV3-1 (or the pseudogene TRBV3-2) to TRBJ1-6, with TRBD1 matching 7 bases. The junction had 4 bases not matched to a gene; V was cut back by 0 bases and J by 8 bases. Germline assignment: CDR1 LGHDT and CDR2 YNNKEL (reference sequence). The CDR3 loop spans 15 amino acids. CDR3: CASSQDPQGHSPLHF. CDR3 nucleotide sequence: TGTGCCAGCAGCCAAGATCCACAGGGGCATTCACCCCTCCACTTT.

The V gene is TRBV19, the J gene TRBJ1-1; D is possibly TRBD1 (6 bases). V gave up 2 bases and J gave up 1 base, with 11 bases separating them. CDR1 is LNHDA, CDR2 SQIVND, per germline (reference sequence). The CDR3 loop spans 15 amino acids. The chain's CDR3 is CASSISGGRNTEAFF. As DNA, the CDR3 is TGTGCCAGTAGTATATCGGGGGGCCGGAACACTGAAGCTTTCTTT.